This passage covers 21 T cell receptor beta chains from one sample sequenced in a study of T cell repertoires in ileal Crohn's disease. Assay used: immunoSEQ multiplex PCR; TCRdb lists only in-frame clones, some missing. The table has about 5,500 clones, roughly 79% seen once; the top ten hold roughly 6%. Sequencing was done on a sample of ileal tissue. The source is an adult with Crohn's disease.

The chain has TRBV28 and TRBJ2-7; 11 bases line up with TRBD1. With 3 bases clipped from V and 1 base from J, the junction kept 8 bases outside the gene matches. The CDR3 has 17 amino acids. The germline gives CDR1 MDHEN, CDR2 SYDVKM. The CDR3 DNA sequence: TGTGCCAGCAGTTTGGCTATCCGGGACAGGGGGTCCTACGAGCAGTACTTC. Translated, it gives CASSLAIRDRGSYEQYF.

The V call is TRBV12-5, the J call TRBJ2-3; TRBD1 aligns across 8 bases. The ends lost 1 base at V and 6 bases at J; junction bases unmatched: 0. This CDR3 is built from 13 residues. Germline V gene sequence: CDR1 LGHNT, CDR2 FRNRAP. The CDR3 DNA reads as TGTGCTAGTGGTTTGGGACAGGGGGATACGCAGTATTTT. Translating gives CASGLGQGDTQYF.

The J gene is TRBJ1-2, the V gene TRBV5-6, with TRBD1 matching 8 bases. Germline CDR1 and CDR2: SGHDT and YYEEEE. V lost 6 bases to trimming and J lost 1 base; unmatched junction nucleotides: 5. The CDR3 covers 14 residues. DNA for the CDR3: TGTGCCAGCACCGGACAGGGCCGTAACTATGGCTACACCTTC. It is translated as CASTGQGRNYGYTF.

The chain links TRBV11-2 to TRBJ2-7; the match to TRBD2 covers 7 bases. This CDR3 has 14 amino acids. Germline CDR1 reads SGHAT; CDR2 reads FQNNGV. V trimming: 5 bases; J trimming: 2 bases; junction bases outside the gene matches: 6. The CDR3 loop is CASSDPSGAYEQYF. CDR3 nucleotide sequence: TGTGCCAGCAGCGATCCTAGCGGCGCCTACGAGCAGTACTTC.

The chain joins TRBV28 to TRBJ1-1, with a weak D call TRBD1 (5 bases). CDR1 is MDHEN and CDR2 is SYDVKM in the germline V gene. CDR3 size: 18 residues. V gave up 5 bases and J gave up 0 bases, with 22 bases separating them. This CDR3 reads CASSPPVESGYMNTEAFF. The CDR3, as DNA: TGTGCCAGCAGTCCCCCGGTAGAGTCAGGGTACATGAACACTGAAGCTTTCTTT.

The V call is TRBV11-2, the J call TRBJ2-3; TRBD2 agrees at 8 bases. This CDR3 contains 15 residues. V dropped 0 bases and J dropped 4; count of bases not matched to a gene: 3. CDR1 and CDR2 (germline): SGHAT, FQNNGV. This chain's CDR3 is CASSLDSGAADTQYF. The CDR3 coding sequence is TGTGCCAGCAGCTTAGATAGCGGGGCAGCAGATACGCAGTATTTT.

The chain links TRBV5-1 to TRBJ1-3; D not certain. This CDR3 comprises 15 residues. The germline V gene has CDR1 SGHRS and CDR2 YFSETQ. V was pared by 0 bases and J by 2 bases, with 9 bases between. The CDR3, as DNA: TGCGCCAGCAGCTTGGATCCGGGGACTGGAAACACCATATATTTT. It is translated as CASSLDPGTGNTIYF.

The rearrangement joins TRBV6-5 to TRBJ1-6; D might be TRBD1 (6 bases). Germline V gene data show CDR1 as MNHEY and CDR2 as SVGAGI. Trimming stripped 6 bases from V and 10 bases from J, with 16 bases between. The CDR3 spans 14 residues. CDR3 in amino acids: CASRGTGLYSPLHF. The CDR3 DNA is TGTGCCAGCAGGGGAACAGGGTTATACTCACCCCTCCACTTT.

The chain couples TRBV28 to TRBJ1-6; D is uncertain. V shed 6 bases and J shed 11 bases, with 20 bases lying between them. In germline, CDR1 is MDHEN, CDR2 SYDVKM. The CDR3 loop spans 15 amino acids. The CDR3 spells CASSPERRPMTPLHF. CDR3 in DNA: TGTGCCAGCAGCCCTGAGAGGAGGCCCATGACACCCCTCCACTTT.

The chain has TRBV4-2 and TRBJ1-5; D is perhaps TRBD1 (6 bases). This CDR3 comprises 15 residues. Germline values: CDR1 LGHNA, CDR2 YNFKEQ. V gave up 0 bases and J gave up 7 bases, with 13 bases separating them. CDR3 sequence: CASSQDGGTGQPQHF. The CDR3 DNA reads TGTGCCAGCAGCCAAGATGGGGGCACGGGGCAGCCCCAGCATTTT.

V is TRBV25-1 and J is TRBJ2-1, with D maybe TRBD2 (5 bases). V was shortened by 1 base and J by 4 bases, with 14 bases between the two germline ends. Germline loops: CDR1 MGHDK, CDR2 SYGVNS. The CDR3 covers 16 residues. CDR3 amino acids: CASSEWVGGLYNEQFF. Here the CDR3 DNA reads TGTGCCAGCAGTGAATGGGTAGGCGGACTTTACAATGAGCAGTTCTTC.

A remark on this clone: Mismatch with germline at one junction end may stem from a read error. This sample includes further DNA sequences coding for the same CDR3. This CDR3 reads CASSPDRANSPLHF. The CDR3 DNA sequence: TGTGCCAGCAGTCCCGACAGGGCTAATTCCCCCCTCCACTTT. J is TRBJ1-6 and V is TRBV6-5; TRBD1 matches at 7 bases. CDR3 length: 14 amino acids. Germline V lookup: CDR1 MNHEY, CDR2 SVGAGI.

This rearrangement joins TRBV18 to TRBJ1-2; 7 bases line up with TRBD1. This CDR3 region has 15 residues. Germline assignment: CDR1 KGHSH and CDR2 LQKENI. V lost 5 bases to trimming and J lost 7 bases; unmatched junction nucleotides: 13. Written as DNA, the CDR3 is TGTGCCAGCTCAACGGACAGGACCACTTCGGGTGGCTACACCTTC. Translation gives CASSTDRTTSGGYTF.

In its sample, this clone was seen once. The chain recombines TRBV4-1 with TRBJ2-3, with a possible D match to TRBD1 (6 bases). From germline, CDR1 is MGHRA and CDR2 YSYEKL. The germline V and J ends were trimmed by 1 base and 0 bases, with 11 bases remaining between them. The CDR3 sequence is 16 residues long. The CDR3 region is CASSQAGASSTDTQYF. CDR3 DNA: TGCGCCAGCAGCCAAGCAGGGGCCTCTAGCACAGATACGCAGTATTTT.

The CDR3 reads CASSPGGYSYNEQFF. For the CDR3, the DNA is TGTGCCAGCTCACCAGGGGGGTACTCCTACAATGAGCAGTTCTTC. This chain uses TRBV18 with TRBJ2-1, with D possibly TRBD2 on 6 matching bases. The CDR3 length is 15 residues. Per the germline V gene, CDR1 is KGHSH and CDR2 is LQKENI. V lost 2 bases and J lost 0, with 8 bases in between.

V usage is TRBV5-1 and J usage is TRBJ1-1; 9 nucleotides match TRBD1. This CDR3 spans 15 amino acids. V shed 4 bases, J shed 0 bases, and the junction held 4 bases outside the gene matches. Germline CDR1 SGHRS, CDR2 YFSETQ. CDR3 sequence (DNA): TGCGCCAGCAGCATTGGACAGGGGCTGAACACTGAAGCTTTCTTT. Protein sequence: CASSIGQGLNTEAFF.

J is TRBJ2-7 and V is TRBV11-2, with 10 bases fitting TRBD1. This CDR3 contains 14 residues. Germline V gives CDR1 SGHAT, CDR2 FQNNGV. V lost 3 bases, J lost 8 bases, and 7 bases stayed unmatched. CDR3 protein: CASSFGTGDGKQYF. CDR3 DNA sequence: TGTGCCAGCAGCTTTGGGACAGGGGACGGCAAGCAGTACTTC.

About this clone: One end of the junction does not line up with germline, which may come from a read error. Other DNA sequences in the same sample also yield this CDR3. The V and J genes are TRBV4-1 and TRBJ2-2; the match to TRBD2 covers 9 bases. The germline V gene encodes CDR1 MGHRA and CDR2 YSYEKL. The CDR3 totals 16 residues. As DNA, the CDR3 is TGCGCCAGCAGCCTTTTAGCGGGGGACGACACCGGGGAGTTGTTTTTT. It specifies CASSLLAGDDTGELFF.

The V call is TRBV7-9, the J call TRBJ2-4; 8 bases are shared with TRBD2. V shed 5 bases, J shed 1 base, and the junction held 13 bases outside the gene matches. Germline assignment: CDR1 SEHNR and CDR2 FQNEAQ (reference sequence). The CDR3 contains 18 residues. CDR3 nucleotide sequence: TGTGCCAGCAGCCCCTGGCTAGCGGGCCCGAGGGCCAAAAACATTCAGTACTTC. It specifies CASSPWLAGPRAKNIQYF. The complete variable domain, with remaining parts taken from reference TRBV7-9 and TRBJ2-4, reads DTGVSQNPRHKITKRGQNVTFRCDPISEHNRLYWYRQTLGQGPEFLTYFQNEAQLEKSRLLSDRFSAERPKGSFSTLEIQRTEQGDSAMYLCASSPWLAGPRAKNIQYFGAGTRLSVL.

The J gene is TRBJ1-1, the V gene TRBV14, with D possibly being TRBD1 (5 bases). V was shortened by 1 base and J by 5 bases, with 8 bases between the two germline ends. The CDR3 contains 13 residues. Per the germline V gene, CDR1 is SGHDN and CDR2 is FVKESK. The CDR3 DNA is TGTGCCAGCAGCCAAGTGCAGGGAACTGAAGCTTTCTTT. This gives the protein CASSQVQGTEAFF.

The chain carries TRBV28 and TRBJ2-7; possible D gene TRBD2, 7 bases. Per germline, CDR1 MDHEN and CDR2 SYDVKM. This CDR3 contains 14 residues. V lost 6 bases and J lost 9, with 21 bases in between. Here the CDR3 reads CASSRGALLRRQYF. DNA for the CDR3: TGTGCCAGCAGCCGGGGGGCGTTATTGCGGAGGCAGTACTTC.